This is a list of T cell receptor beta chains from one sample in a study of T cell repertoires in cytomegalovirus infection. Their recognized antigens are unknown. TCRdb independently ran MiXCR on the reads; one entry per CDR3 protein. The sample shows nearly 700,000 distinct CDR3 sequences, about 30% of them seen only once. The sequenced sample was cultured PBMCs, obtained from culture after CMV antigen stimulation. These TCRs come from a human donor in good health (CMV status not recorded). Some clones in this sample may be carry-over from other donors' samples. CDR3s include the opening cysteine and the closing phenylalanine or tryptophan. Each record gives: V gene, J gene, CDR3 protein.

>TRBV7-9|TRBJ2-7
CASSPQGRYEQYF
>TRBV6-1|TRBJ1-1
CASSETGRETEAFF
>TRBV6-2/TRBV6-3|TRBJ1-1
CASTPLPGTDNTEAFF
>TRBV20-1|TRBJ1-5
CSARVGGDQPQHF
>TRBV7-9|TRBJ2-3
CASSLGRWGTDTQYF
>TRBV11-2|TRBJ1-3
CASSTTGPGNTIYF
>TRBV7-9|TRBJ2-1
CASSLLGSGEQFF
>TRBV7-2|TRBJ1-2
CASSLEAVYGYTF
>TRBV20-1|TRBJ2-5
CSARDPAGQETQYF
>TRBV6-2/TRBV6-3|TRBJ2-7
CASSSQGGRSYEQYF
>TRBV9|TRBJ1-1
CASRQIPNTEAFF
>TRBV7-8|TRBJ2-7
CASSLAPWTSGGGYEQYF
>TRBV7-2|TRBJ2-3
CASSSFPGAGTDTQYF
>TRBV7-2|TRBJ2-2
CASSPETLNGELFF
>TRBV7-9|TRBJ2-3
CASSFRSGGITDTQYF
>TRBV7-6|TRBJ2-2
CASSLGLPDTGELFF
>TRBV6-8|TRBJ1-1
CASTRDSMSEAFF
>TRBV18|TRBJ2-7
CASSPSIEQYF
>TRBV5-1|TRBJ1-1
CASSLDRGWYGNTEAFF
>TRBV7-2|TRBJ1-5
CASSSPGQGIHQPQHF
>TRBV4-3|TRBJ2-2
CASSQQLFTGELFF
>TRBV7-2|TRBJ2-7
CASRGDRGRGEQYF